Listed below are T cell receptor beta chains from one sample, sequenced in a study of blood T cell repertoires in COVID-19. Sequencing used immunoSEQ multiplex PCR; TCRdb keeps in-frame clones, though not all of them. The table lists 220,000 or so clones, about 82% of them singletons. The sequenced material came from PBMCs or T cells enriched from blood (not recorded which). Receptors were obtained from a woman in her fifties or sixties who had recovered from COVID-19. Both conserved end residues are part of each CDR3. Each record gives: clone size, J gene, D gene, V gene, CDR3 DNA, CDR3 protein. A D gene is named only where the DNA matches it firmly. Clone size, where shown, is once, few, many, or a class for clones that have expanded.

.,TRBJ2-3,.,TRBV29-1,TGCAGTATAATCGGAGGGACAGATACGCAGTATTTT,CSIIGGTDTQYF
.,TRBJ1-2,.,TRBV21-1,TGTGCCAGCAGCAAAGGTAGGGAAACAGGGGGCGGCTATGGCTACACCTTC,CASSKGRETGGGYGYTF
.,TRBJ2-3,.,TRBV19,TGTGCCAGTAGTATCTACTCCGGAGGGGGCACAGATACGCAGTATTTT,CASSIYSGGGTDTQYF
.,TRBJ1-1,.,TRBV4-1,TGCGCCAGCAGCCAAGAAAGAACAGGACGCTCTGAAGCTTTCTTT,CASSQERTGRSEAFF
.,TRBJ2-3,.,TRBV5-1,TGCGCCAGCAGCTCCCCCATCGGGTCTACCACAGATACGCAGTATTTT,CASSSPIGSTTDTQYF
.,TRBJ1-6,.,TRBV9,TGTGCCAGCAGCGCGGAGGGGTTAGGAGATTCACCCCTCCACTTT,CASSAEGLGDSPLHF
.,TRBJ2-2,TRBD1,TRBV7-9,TGTGCCAGCAGATTTACAGGGGGCAGCACCGGGGAGCTGTTTTTT,CASRFTGGSTGELFF
.,TRBJ2-3,.,TRBV7-8,TGTGCCAGCAAGGAGTCCACAGATACGCAGTATTTT,CASKESTDTQYF
.,TRBJ1-2,.,TRBV1,TGCACCAGCAGCCAAGATCGACAGGCCCAAAACTATGGCTACACCTTC,CTSSQDRQAQNYGYTF
.,TRBJ2-1,TRBD2,TRBV7-3,TGTGCCAGCAGCTCCGGGACTAGCGACAATGAGCAGTTCTTC,CASSSGTSDNEQFF
.,TRBJ1-2,TRBD1,TRBV6-5,TGTGCCAGCATCACCCCGGGACAGGGCAACTATGGCTACACCTTC,CASITPGQGNYGYTF
few,TRBJ2-5,.,TRBV9,TGTGCCAGCACCCGTCGACTTGACAGGCAAGAGACCCAGTACTTC,CASTRRLDRQETQYF
.,TRBJ2-7,TRBD1,TRBV18,TGTGCCAGCTCACAAGGGACAGGGGGCTCCTACGAGCAGTACTTC,CASSQGTGGSYEQYF
.,TRBJ2-1,.,TRBV11-2,TGTGCCAGCAGCTTAGGACTAAACAATGAGCAGTTCTTC,CASSLGLNNEQFF
.,TRBJ2-7,.,TRBV12-3/TRBV12-4,TGTGCCAGCAGTTTTTCGGGGGCCTACGAGCAGTACTTC,CASSFSGAYEQYF
few,TRBJ1-2,.,TRBV4-1,TGCGCCAGCAGCCACCCCGGGGTTAACTATGGCTACACCTTC,CASSHPGVNYGYTF
.,TRBJ2-7,.,TRBV5-4,TGTGCCAGCAGCGCCCCGGGGGGCCGCGGGACCTACGAGCAGTACTTC,CASSAPGGRGTYEQYF
once,TRBJ1-5,.,TRBV4-2,TGTGCCAGCAGCTCGACAGCCGGCCAGGGCAATCAGCCCCAGCATTTT,CASSSTAGQGNQPQHF
.,TRBJ2-5,TRBD2,TRBV3-1/TRBV3-2,TGTGCCAGCAGCTCTAGCGGGGGCCAAGAGACCCAGTACTTC,CASSSSGGQETQYF
.,TRBJ1-2,.,TRBV9,TGTGCCAGCAGCGTAGCTAGCCAGTCCCCTAACTATGGCTACACCTTC,CASSVASQSPNYGYTF
.,TRBJ1-2,.,TRBV9,TGTGCCAGCAGCCCGGACACCAACTATGGCTACACCTTC,CASSPDTNYGYTF
few,TRBJ1-6,.,TRBV15,TGTGCCACCAGGCGGACAGCAGGCGACTCACCCCTCCACTTT,CATRRTAGDSPLHF
.,TRBJ2-3,.,TRBV28,TGTGCCAGCCGGGACTCTGGCACAGATACGCAGTATTTT,CASRDSGTDTQYF
.,TRBJ1-1,.,TRBV6-5,TGTGCCAGCAGTTATGATCAGATGAACACTGAAGCTTTCTTT,CASSYDQMNTEAFF
.,TRBJ2-7,.,TRBV28,TGTGCCAGCAGTTTAGTCGGGTACGAGCAGTACTTC,CASSLVGYEQYF
.,TRBJ1-2,.,TRBV29-1,TGCAGCGTTTACGCACCCCCGCCGGGGGTTTGGGGCTACACCTTC,CSVYAPPPGVWGYTF
.,TRBJ1-5,.,TRBV7-9,TGTGCCAGCAGTACCGGTGCGGTTCTCGCGGAGCCCCAGCATTTT,CASSTGAVLAEPQHF
once,TRBJ1-4,.,TRBV18,TGTGCCAGCCGACGGGCAACTAATGAAAAACTGTTTTTT,CASRRATNEKLFF
.,TRBJ2-6,.,TRBV18,TGTGCCAGCTCGACGTCCAATAGGCAGGTCTCTGGGGCCAACGTCCTGACTTTC,CASSTSNRQVSGANVLTF
.,TRBJ2-7,TRBD2,TRBV28,TGTGCCAGCAGTTCACAGCGGGAGCCTACCTACGAGCAGTACTTC,CASSSQREPTYEQYF
.,TRBJ2-2,.,TRBV4-1,TGCGCCAGCAGCCAAGTTACAGGACTAACCGGGGAGCTGTTTTTT,CASSQVTGLTGELFF
.,TRBJ1-2,.,TRBV6-5,TGTGCCAGCAGGATCACAGGGTCGGGTGGCTACACCTTC,CASRITGSGGYTF
.,TRBJ1-2,.,TRBV4-1,TGCGCCAGCAGCCAAGATCGGCGGGGGCGTCGTGAGGGCGCGGATGGCTACACCTTC,CASSQDRRGRREGADGYTF
.,TRBJ2-2,.,TRBV5-1,TGCGCCAGCAGAACGTCTTCTCCACTTACCGGGGAGCTGTTTTTT,CASRTSSPLTGELFF
.,TRBJ2-7,TRBD1,TRBV4-3,TGCGCCAGCAGCCCCCAGGGACAGTCTTACGAGCAGTACTTC,CASSPQGQSYEQYF
.,TRBJ2-7,.,TRBV24-1,TGTGCCACCAGTGGGTCAGAGGACTACGAGCAGTACTTC,CATSGSEDYEQYF
.,TRBJ1-5,.,TRBV19,TGTGCCAGTAGTATAGGACTTTCCCAGCCCCAGCATTTT,CASSIGLSQPQHF
.,TRBJ2-3,TRBD2,TRBV6-1,TGTGCCAGCAGTGAACAAGCGGGAGGGTTTAGCACAGATACGCAGTATTTT,CASSEQAGGFSTDTQYF
.,TRBJ1-2,.,TRBV6-5,TGTGCCAGCAGTTATGGAACGGACTCTAACTATGGCTACACCTTC,CASSYGTDSNYGYTF
few,TRBJ1-3,TRBD1,TRBV11-2,TGTGCCAGCAGCGCGGGACAGGGGGACGGAAACACCATATATTTT,CASSAGQGDGNTIYF
.,TRBJ2-5,.,TRBV30,TGTGCCTGGAGTGTCGGCAGGCAAGAGACCCAGTACTTC,CAWSVGRQETQYF
.,TRBJ2-3,TRBD2,TRBV5-4,TGTGCCAGCAGGACTGGCGAGCGCGGGGGTTTTCTAGATACGCAGTATTTT,CASRTGERGGFLDTQYF
.,TRBJ2-7,.,TRBV28,TGTGCCAGCAGTTTCAATGGCAGATTCAACGAGCAGTACTTC,CASSFNGRFNEQYF
.,TRBJ2-5,.,TRBV18,TGTGCCAGCTCCCCGGGACTTAAAGAGACCCAGTACTTC,CASSPGLKETQYF
.,TRBJ2-7,TRBD2,TRBV28,TGTGCCAGCAGCCGAGGGTGGCTAGCGGGAGGTACCAGCTACGAGCAGTACTTC,CASSRGWLAGGTSYEQYF
.,TRBJ1-1,.,TRBV7-3,TGTGCCAGCAGCCCCTCAGTTAACACTGAAGCTTTCTTT,CASSPSVNTEAFF